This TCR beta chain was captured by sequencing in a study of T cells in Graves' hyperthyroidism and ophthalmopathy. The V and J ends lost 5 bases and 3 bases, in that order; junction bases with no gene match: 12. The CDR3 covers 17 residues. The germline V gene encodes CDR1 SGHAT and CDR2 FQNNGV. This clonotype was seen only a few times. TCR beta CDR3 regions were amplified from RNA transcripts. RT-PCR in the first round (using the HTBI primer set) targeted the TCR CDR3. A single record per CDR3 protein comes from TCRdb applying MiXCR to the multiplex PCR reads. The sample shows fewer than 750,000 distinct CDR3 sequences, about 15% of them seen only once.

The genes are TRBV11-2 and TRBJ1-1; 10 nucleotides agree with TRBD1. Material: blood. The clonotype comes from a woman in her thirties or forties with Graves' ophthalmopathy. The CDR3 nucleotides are TGTGCCAGCAGCCACCTGACAGGGGGCCCTTGGGACACTGAAGCTTTCTTT. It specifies CASSHLTGGPWDTEAFF.